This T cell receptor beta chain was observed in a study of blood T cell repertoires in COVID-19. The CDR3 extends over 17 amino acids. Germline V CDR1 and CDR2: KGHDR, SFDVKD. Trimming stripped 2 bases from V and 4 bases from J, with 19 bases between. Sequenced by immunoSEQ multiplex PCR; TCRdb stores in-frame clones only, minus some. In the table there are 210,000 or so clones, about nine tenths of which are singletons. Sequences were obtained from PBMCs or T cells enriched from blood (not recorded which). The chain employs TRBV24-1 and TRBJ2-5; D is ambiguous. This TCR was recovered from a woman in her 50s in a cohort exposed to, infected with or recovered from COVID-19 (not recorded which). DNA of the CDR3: TGTGCCACCAGTGATTCCCCGAGGCTAGGTGGTTTAGAGACCCAGTACTTC. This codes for CATSDSPRLGGLETQYF.